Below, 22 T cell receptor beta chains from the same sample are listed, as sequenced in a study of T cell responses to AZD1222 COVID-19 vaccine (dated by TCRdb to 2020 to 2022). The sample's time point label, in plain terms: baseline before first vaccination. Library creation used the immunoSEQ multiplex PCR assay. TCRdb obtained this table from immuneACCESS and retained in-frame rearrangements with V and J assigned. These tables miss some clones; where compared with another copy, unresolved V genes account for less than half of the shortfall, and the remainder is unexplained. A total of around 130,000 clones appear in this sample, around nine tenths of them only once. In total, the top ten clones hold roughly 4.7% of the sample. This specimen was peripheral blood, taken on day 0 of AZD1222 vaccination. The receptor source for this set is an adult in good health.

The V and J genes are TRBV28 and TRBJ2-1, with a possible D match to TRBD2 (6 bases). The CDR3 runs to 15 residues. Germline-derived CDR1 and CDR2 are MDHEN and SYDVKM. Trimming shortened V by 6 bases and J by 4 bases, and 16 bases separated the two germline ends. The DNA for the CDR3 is TGTGCCAGCAGGGGAAGCGGGCTCCTGTACAATGAGCAGTTCTTC. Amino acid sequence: CASRGSGLLYNEQFF.

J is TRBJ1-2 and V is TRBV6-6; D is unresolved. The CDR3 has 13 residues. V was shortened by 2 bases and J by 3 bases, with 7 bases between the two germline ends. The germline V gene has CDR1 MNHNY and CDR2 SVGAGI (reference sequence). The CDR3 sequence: CASSYGGDYGYTF. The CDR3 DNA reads TGTGCCAGCAGTTACGGAGGCGACTATGGCTACACCTTC.

This CDR3 is CASSLGQGATGELFF. In DNA, the CDR3 is TGTGCCAGCAGCTTAGGACAGGGGGCCACCGGGGAGCTGTTTTTT. This chain links TRBV7-8 with TRBJ2-2; 10 bases map to TRBD1. Germline V gives CDR1 SGHVS, CDR2 FQNEAQ. The CDR3 consists of 15 residues. V dropped 1 base and J dropped 4; count of bases not matched to a gene: 0.

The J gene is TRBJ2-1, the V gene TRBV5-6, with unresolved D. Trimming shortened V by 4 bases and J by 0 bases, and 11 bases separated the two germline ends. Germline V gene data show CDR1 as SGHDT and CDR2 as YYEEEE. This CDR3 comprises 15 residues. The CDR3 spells CASSPQSSSYNEQFF. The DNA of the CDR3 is TGTGCCAGCAGCCCACAATCGAGCTCCTACAATGAGCAGTTCTTC.

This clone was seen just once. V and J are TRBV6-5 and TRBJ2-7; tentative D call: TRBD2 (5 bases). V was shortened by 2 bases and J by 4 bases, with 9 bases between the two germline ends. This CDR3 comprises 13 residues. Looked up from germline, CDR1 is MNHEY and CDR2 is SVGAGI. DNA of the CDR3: TGTGCCAGCAGTTACCGAGCGGCGTACGAGCAGTACTTC. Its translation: CASSYRAAYEQYF.

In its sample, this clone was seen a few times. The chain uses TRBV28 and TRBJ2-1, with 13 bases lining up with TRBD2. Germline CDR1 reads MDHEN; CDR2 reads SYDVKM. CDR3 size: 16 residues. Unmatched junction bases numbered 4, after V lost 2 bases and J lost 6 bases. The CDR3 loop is CASSLAGTSGINEQFF. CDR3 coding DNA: TGTGCCAGCAGTTTAGCCGGGACTAGCGGGATCAATGAGCAGTTCTTC.

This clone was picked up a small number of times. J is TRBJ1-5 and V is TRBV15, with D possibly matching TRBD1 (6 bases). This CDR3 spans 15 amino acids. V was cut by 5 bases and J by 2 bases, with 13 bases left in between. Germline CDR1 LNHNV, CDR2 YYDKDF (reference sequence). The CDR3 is CATSGGHGGNQPQHF. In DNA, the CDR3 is TGTGCCACCAGCGGGGGACACGGTGGCAATCAGCCCCAGCATTTT. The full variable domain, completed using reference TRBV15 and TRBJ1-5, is DAMVIQNPRYQVTQFGKPVTLSCSQTLNHNVMYWYQQKSSQAPKLLFHYYDKDFNNEADTPDNFQSRRPNTSFCFLDIRSPGLGDTAMYLCATSGGHGGNQPQHFGDGTRLSIL.

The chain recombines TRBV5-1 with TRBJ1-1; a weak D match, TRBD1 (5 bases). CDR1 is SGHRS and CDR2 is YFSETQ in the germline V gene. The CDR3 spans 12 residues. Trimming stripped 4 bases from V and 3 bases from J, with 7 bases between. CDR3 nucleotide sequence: TGCGCCAGCAGCCAGGGTGACACTGAAGCTTTCTTT. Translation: CASSQGDTEAFF.

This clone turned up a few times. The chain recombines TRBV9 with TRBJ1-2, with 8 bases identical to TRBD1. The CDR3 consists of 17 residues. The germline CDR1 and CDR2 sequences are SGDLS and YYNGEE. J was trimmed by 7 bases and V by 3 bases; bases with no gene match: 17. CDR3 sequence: CASSAGTGWGQRGGYTF. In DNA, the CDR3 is TGTGCCAGCAGCGCGGGGACAGGATGGGGCCAAAGAGGTGGCTACACCTTC.

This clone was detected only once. The CDR3 reads CASSLGRGETQYF. CDR3 DNA sequence: TGTGCCAGCAGCTTAGGGCGGGGCGAGACCCAGTACTTC. The chain joins TRBV7-9 to TRBJ2-5; tentative D call: TRBD2 (6 bases). The germline CDR1 and CDR2 sequences are SEHNR and FQNEAQ (reference sequence). V was trimmed by 1 base and J by 5 bases, leaving 8 bases between them. The length of the CDR3 is 13 residues.

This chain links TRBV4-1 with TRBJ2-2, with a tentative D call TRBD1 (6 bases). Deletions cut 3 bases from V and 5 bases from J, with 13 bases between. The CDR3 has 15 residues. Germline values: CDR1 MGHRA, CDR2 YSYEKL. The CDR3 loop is CASSQPGTGTGELFF. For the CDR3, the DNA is TGCGCCAGCAGCCAGCCCGGAACAGGGACCGGGGAGCTGTTTTTT.

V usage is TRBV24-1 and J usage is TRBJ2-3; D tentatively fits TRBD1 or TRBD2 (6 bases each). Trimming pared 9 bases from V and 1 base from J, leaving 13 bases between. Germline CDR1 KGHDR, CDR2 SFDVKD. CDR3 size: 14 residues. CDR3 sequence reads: CATSTGAGTDTQYF. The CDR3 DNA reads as TGTGCCACCTCTACGGGGGCCGGCACAGATACGCAGTATTTT.

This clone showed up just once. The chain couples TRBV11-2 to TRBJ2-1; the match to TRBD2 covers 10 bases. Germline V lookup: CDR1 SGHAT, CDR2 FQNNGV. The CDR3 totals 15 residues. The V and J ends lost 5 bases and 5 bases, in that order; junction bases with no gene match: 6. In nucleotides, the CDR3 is TGTGCCAGCAGCCCCGAGCGGGGGGGCCACAATGAGCAGTTCTTC. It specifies CASSPERGGHNEQFF.

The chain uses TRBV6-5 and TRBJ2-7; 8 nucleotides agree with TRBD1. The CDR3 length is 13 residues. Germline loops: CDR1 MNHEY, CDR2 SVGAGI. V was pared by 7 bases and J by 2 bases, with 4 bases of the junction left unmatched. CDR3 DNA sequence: TGTGCCAGCACCCTACAGGGGGCCTACGAGCAGTACTTC. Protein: CASTLQGAYEQYF.

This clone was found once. The CDR3 sequence: CASSLLTGYEQYF. CDR3 nucleotide sequence: TGTGCCAGCAGCTTATTGACAGGTTACGAGCAGTACTTC. The rearrangement links TRBV7-9 to TRBJ2-7; maybe TRBD1 (6 bases). The V and J ends lost 2 bases and 4 bases respectively, with 9 bases between them. The germline V gene has CDR1 SEHNR and CDR2 FQNEAQ (reference sequence). The CDR3 sequence is 13 residues long.

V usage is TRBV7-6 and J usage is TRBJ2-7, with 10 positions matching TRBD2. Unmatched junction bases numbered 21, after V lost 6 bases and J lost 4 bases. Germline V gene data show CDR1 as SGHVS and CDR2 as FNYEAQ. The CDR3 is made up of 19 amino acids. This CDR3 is CASSFDPRFLAGVEYEQYF. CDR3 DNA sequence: TGTGCCAGCAGTTTTGACCCGAGATTCCTAGCGGGGGTGGAGTACGAGCAGTACTTC. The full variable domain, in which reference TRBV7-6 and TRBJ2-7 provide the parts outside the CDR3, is GAGVSQSPRYKVTKRGQDVALRCDPISGHVSLYWYRQALGQGPEFLTYFNYEAQQDKSGLPNDRFSAERPEGSISTLTIQRTEQRDSAMYRCASSFDPRFLAGVEYEQYFGPGTRLTVT.

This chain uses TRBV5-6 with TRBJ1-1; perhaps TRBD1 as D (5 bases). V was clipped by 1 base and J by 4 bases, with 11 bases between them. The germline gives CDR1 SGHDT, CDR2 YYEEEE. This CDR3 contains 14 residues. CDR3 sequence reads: CASSLRGRVTEAFF. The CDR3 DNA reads TGTGCCAGCAGCTTGCGGGGACGCGTCACTGAAGCTTTCTTT. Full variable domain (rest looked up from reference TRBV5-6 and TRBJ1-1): DAGVTQSPTHLIKTRGQQVTLRCSPKSGHDTVSWYQQALGQGPQFIFQYYEEEERQRGNFPDRFSGHQFPNYSSELNVNALLLGDSALYLCASSLRGRVTEAFFGQGTRLTVV.

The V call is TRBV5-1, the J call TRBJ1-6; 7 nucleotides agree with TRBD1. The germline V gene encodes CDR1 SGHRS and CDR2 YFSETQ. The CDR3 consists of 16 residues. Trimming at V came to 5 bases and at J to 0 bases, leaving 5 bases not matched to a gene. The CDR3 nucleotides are TGCGCCAGCAGATCCGGGGACAGCTCCTATAATTCACCCCTCCACTTT. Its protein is CASRSGDSSYNSPLHF.

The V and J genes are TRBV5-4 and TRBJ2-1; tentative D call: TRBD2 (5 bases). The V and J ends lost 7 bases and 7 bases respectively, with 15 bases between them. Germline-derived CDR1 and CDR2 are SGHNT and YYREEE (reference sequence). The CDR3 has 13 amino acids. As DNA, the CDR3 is TGTGCCAGCGGGGTATTGGGAGAGAATGAGCAGTTCTTC. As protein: CASGVLGENEQFF.

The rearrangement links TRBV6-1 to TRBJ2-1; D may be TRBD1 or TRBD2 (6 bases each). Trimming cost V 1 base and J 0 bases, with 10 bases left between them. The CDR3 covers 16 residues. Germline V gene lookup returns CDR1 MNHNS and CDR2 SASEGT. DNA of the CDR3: TGTGCCAGCAGTGAAGACGGGGGCAGCTCCTACAATGAGCAGTTCTTC. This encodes CASSEDGGSSYNEQFF.

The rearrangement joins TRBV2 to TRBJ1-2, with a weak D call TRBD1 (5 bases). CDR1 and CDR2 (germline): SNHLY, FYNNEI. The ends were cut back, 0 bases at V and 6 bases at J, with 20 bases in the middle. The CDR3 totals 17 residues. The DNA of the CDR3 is TGTGCCAGCAGTGAAGCGCTAATTTGGGCAGGGAAAGATGGCTACACCTTC. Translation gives CASSEALIWAGKDGYTF.

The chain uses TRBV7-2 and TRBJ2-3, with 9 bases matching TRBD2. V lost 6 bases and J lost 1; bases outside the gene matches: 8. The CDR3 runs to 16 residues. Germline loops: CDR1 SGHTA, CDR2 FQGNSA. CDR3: CASSPLAGGGTDTQYF. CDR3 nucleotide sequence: TGTGCCAGCAGTCCACTTGCGGGGGGGGGCACAGATACGCAGTATTTT.